These 10 T cell receptor beta chains were sequenced from one sample in a study of regulatory T cells in long-lasting Graves disease. The time point denotes: newly diagnosed GD, antithyroid drugs for less than 3 months. Generation of the TCR library employed RNA extracted from PBMCs. Arm-PCR of CDR3 regions and iRepertoire HTBI primers were the basis on which TCR beta libraries were built. TCRdb passed the multiplex PCR reads through MiXCR, listing each CDR3 protein once. This table has around 450,000 distinct CDR3 sequences, over 12% appearing once. These data were also filed under a second study, of T cells in Graves' hyperthyroidism and ophthalmopathy.

The material sequenced was peripheral blood mononuclear cells (PBMCs), taken at new diagnosis, from a patient treated with antithyroid drugs. These TCRs come from a middle-aged woman with Graves disease.

The table lists this clonotype with many counts. The chain carries TRBV28 and TRBJ1-1, with a possible D match to TRBD1 (5 bases). The V gene's germline CDR1 is MDHEN and CDR2 SYDVKM. V was pared by 1 base and J by 0 bases, with 15 bases between. CDR3 length equals 17 residues. In nucleotides, the CDR3 is TGTGCCAGCAGTTTATTAAGTAGGGGCAATATGAACACTGAAGCTTTCTTT. It codes for CASSLLSRGNMNTEAFF.

There are many counts of this clonotype. This CDR3 reads CSVELWVRTDTQYF. Written as DNA, the CDR3 is TGCAGCGTTGAGCTCTGGGTTCGCACAGATACGCAGTATTTT. The rearrangement joins TRBV29-1 to TRBJ2-3; no reliable D call. The ends were cut back, 3 bases at V and 1 base at J, with 11 bases in the middle. CDR1 is SQVTM, CDR2 ANQGSEA, per germline. The CDR3 runs to 14 residues.

V is TRBV27 and J is TRBJ2-3, with TRBD1 identical over 10 bases. V shed 6 bases and J 2 bases; nucleotides not matched to a gene: 2. The CDR3 is made up of 14 amino acids. Germline CDR1 MNHEY, CDR2 SMNVEV (reference sequence). The DNA for the CDR3 is TGTGCCAGCAGGGGACAGGGGTACACAGATACGCAGTATTTT. Its translation: CASRGQGYTDTQYF.

This chain links TRBV20-1 with TRBJ2-1, with D possibly TRBD2 on 6 matching bases. The CDR3 consists of 17 residues. V lost 6 bases and J 4 bases, leaving 25 bases between the germline ends. Germline CDR1 reads DFQATT; CDR2 reads SNEGSKA (reference sequence). The CDR3 DNA follows: TGCAGTGCCCGACAACGGGGGTTCAGCGGACCGTACAATGAGCAGTTCTTC. The encoded protein is CSARQRGFSGPYNEQFF.

Concerning this clonotype: A far larger clone is one base from this, pointing to a likely read error. This chain uses TRBV28 with TRBJ2-1; the D gene is possibly TRBD1 (5 bases). The last part of the DNA fits TRBJ2-3 better; the J call may be wrong. Germline V CDR1 and CDR2: MDHEN, SYDVKM. This CDR3 comprises 14 residues. DNA of the CDR3: TGTGCCAGCAGTCCAGACAGTCTCACAGGTACGCAGTATTTT. Translating gives CASSPDSLTGTQYF.

Notes on this clonotype: Likely a read error: the CDR3 ends without its conserved phenylalanine or tryptophan. This chain connects TRBV10-2 to TRBJ1-1; D remains ambiguous. Germline CDR1 is WSHSY and CDR2 is SAAADI. CDR3 length: 13 amino acids. V gave up 2 bases and J gave up 4 bases, with 8 bases separating them. The CDR3 here is CASSETSRTEAFS. The DNA of the CDR3 is TGCGCCAGCAGTGAGACGTCTCGCACTGAAGCTTTCTCT.

This clonotype was picked up a small number of times. The CDR3 protein is CASSYPRTNTEAFF. The CDR3 nucleotides read TGTGCCAGCAGTTACCCCCGGACGAACACTGAAGCTTTCTTT. This chain joins TRBV6-5 and TRBJ1-1; D gene uncertain. V lost 2 bases to trimming and J lost 1 base, with 8 bases between them. The CDR3 has 14 amino acids. Per the germline V gene, CDR1 is MNHEY and CDR2 is SVGAGI.

This clonotype was counted ten times or more. V usage is TRBV30 and J usage is TRBJ1-2; perhaps TRBD1 as D (6 bases). Deletions cut 5 bases from V and 4 bases from J, with 11 bases between. This CDR3 is built from 12 residues. Germline-derived CDR1 and CDR2 are GTSNPN and SVGIG (reference sequence). This chain's CDR3 is CAWGTGSYGYTF. CDR3 bases: TGTGCCTGGGGCACAGGGAGCTATGGCTACACCTTC.

This clonotype was seen ten or more times. The V gene is TRBV27, the J gene TRBJ2-2, with D maybe TRBD2 (5 bases). The V end was cut by 6 bases, the J end by 4 bases, with 12 bases between. CDR3 length: 14 residues. CDR1 MNHEY and CDR2 SMNVEV come from the germline V gene (reference sequence). The CDR3, as DNA: TGTGCCAGCAGCTCGGGGTTAGTCACCGGGGAGCTGTTTTTT. This codes for CASSSGLVTGELFF.

This clonotype has a count of ten or more. The CDR3 loop reads CASSQDRKETQYF. CDR3 nucleotides: TGTGCCAGCAGCCAAGACCGGAAAGAGACCCAGTACTTC. The chain recombines TRBV4-2 with TRBJ2-5; D is uncertain. CDR1 and CDR2 from the germline V gene are LGHNA and YNFKEQ. The length of the CDR3 is 13 residues. V lost 0 bases and J 3 bases, leaving 5 bases between the germline ends.